The 5 T cell receptor beta chains below were found in one sample sequenced in a study of blood T cell repertoires in COVID-19 (dated by TCRdb to about 2020). Receptors were amplified or captured by the immunoSEQ multiplex PCR assay. In its TCRdb copy, this immuneACCESS table keeps in-frame sequences only and misses some clones. Where compared with another copy, unresolved V genes explain less than half of these, and the others have no known cause. Here the sample has 110,000 to 150,000 clones; about 80% occur a single time. Roughly 1.5% of the sample is in the top ten clones. The sample was peripheral blood. The receptor set was obtained from a human donor in a cohort sampled during active COVID-19.

The rearrangement uses TRBV19 and TRBJ1-4, with 7 bases identical to TRBD1. The CDR3 spans 16 residues. CDR1 and CDR2 (germline): LNHDA, SQIVND (reference sequence). Losses at the gene ends were 5 bases for V and 2 bases for J; bases not matched to a gene: 8. The CDR3 sequence is CASSPRQGGTNEKLFF. The CDR3 DNA is TGTGCCAGTAGTCCTCGACAGGGAGGCACTAATGAAAAACTGTTTTTT.

The J gene is TRBJ1-1, the V gene TRBV28; no clear D gene. The CDR3 covers 12 residues. The V end was cut by 8 bases, the J end by 3 bases, with 10 bases between. CDR1 MDHEN and CDR2 SYDVKM come from the germline V gene. CDR3 sequence (DNA): TGTGCCAGCTCCCCCCTTTACACTGAAGCTTTCTTT. Encoded protein: CASSPLYTEAFF.

This chain links TRBV3-1 (or the pseudogene TRBV3-2) with TRBJ1-3; D is possibly TRBD1 (5 bases). Trimming shortened V by 4 bases and J by 1 base, and 17 bases separated the two germline ends. The germline gives CDR1 LGHDT, CDR2 YNNKEL (reference sequence). This CDR3 has 17 residues. CDR3 protein: CASSRTINPNSGNTIYF. The DNA for the CDR3 is TGTGCCAGCAGCCGGACAATCAATCCGAATTCTGGAAACACCATATATTTT.

The rearrangement uses TRBV30 and TRBJ2-5; D is perhaps TRBD2 (6 bases). Germline V CDR1 and CDR2: GTSNPN, SVGIG (reference sequence). The V and J ends lost 2 bases and 5 bases respectively, with 21 bases between them. The CDR3 spans 16 residues. This CDR3 reads CAWSSHSGLREETQYF. CDR3 nucleotide sequence: TGTGCCTGGAGTTCTCATAGCGGCCTCCGGGAGGAGACCCAGTACTTC.

The gene calls are TRBV18 and TRBJ2-7; D gene unclear. The CDR3 spans 14 residues. The germline gives CDR1 KGHSH, CDR2 LQKENI. Trimming took off 2 bases at V and 0 bases at J, with 8 bases between the two ends. The CDR3 sequence: CASSPGDSSYEQYF. Written as DNA, the CDR3 is TGTGCCAGCTCACCAGGAGACTCCTCCTACGAGCAGTACTTC.